The next 2 T cell receptor beta chains were all read from a single sample in a study of T cells in Graves' hyperthyroidism and ophthalmopathy. Amplified TCR beta CDR3 regions derived from RNA transcripts. With the HTBI primer set, the TCR CDR3 went through a first round of RT-PCR. One entry per CDR3 protein results from TCRdb running MiXCR on the multiplex PCR reads. In the table there are about 290,000 distinct CDR3 sequences, 13% of which are singletons. Sample: blood. The receptors were sampled from a woman aged 25-40 years with Graves' hyperthyroidism that later progressed to Graves' ophthalmopathy.

This clonotype was seen at least ten times. The rearrangement links TRBV28 to TRBJ2-7; D is unresolved. Germline V CDR1 and CDR2: MDHEN, SYDVKM. The CDR3 extends over 13 amino acids. Trimming removed 3 bases at V and 0 bases at J, with 6 bases between. The CDR3, as DNA: TGTGCCAGCAGTTTCTCTGTCTCCTACGAGCAGTACTTC. This sequence encodes CASSFSVSYEQYF.

The V and J genes are TRBV12-3 or TRBV12-4 and TRBJ2-3; TRBD2 matches 10 bases. This CDR3 spans 16 amino acids. J was trimmed by 5 bases and V by 5 bases; bases with no gene match: 10. CDR3 protein: CASSTPGLARGDTQYF. The CDR3 coding sequence is TGTGCCAGCAGTACCCCGGGACTAGCGAGGGGAGATACGCAGTATTTT.